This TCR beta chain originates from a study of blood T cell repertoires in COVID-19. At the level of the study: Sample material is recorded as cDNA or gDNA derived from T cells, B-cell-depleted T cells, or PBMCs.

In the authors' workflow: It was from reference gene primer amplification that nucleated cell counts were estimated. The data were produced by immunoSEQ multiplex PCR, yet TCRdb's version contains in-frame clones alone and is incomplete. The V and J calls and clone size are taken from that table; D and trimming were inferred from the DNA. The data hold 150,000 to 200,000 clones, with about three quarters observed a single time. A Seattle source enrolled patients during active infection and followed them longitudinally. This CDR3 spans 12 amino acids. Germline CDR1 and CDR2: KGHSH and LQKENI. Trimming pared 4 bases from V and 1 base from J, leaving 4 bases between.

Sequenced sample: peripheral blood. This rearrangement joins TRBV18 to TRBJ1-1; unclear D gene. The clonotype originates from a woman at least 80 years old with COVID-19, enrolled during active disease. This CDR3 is CASSRQNTEAFF. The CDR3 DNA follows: TGTGCCAGCTCACGACAGAACACTGAAGCTTTCTTT.